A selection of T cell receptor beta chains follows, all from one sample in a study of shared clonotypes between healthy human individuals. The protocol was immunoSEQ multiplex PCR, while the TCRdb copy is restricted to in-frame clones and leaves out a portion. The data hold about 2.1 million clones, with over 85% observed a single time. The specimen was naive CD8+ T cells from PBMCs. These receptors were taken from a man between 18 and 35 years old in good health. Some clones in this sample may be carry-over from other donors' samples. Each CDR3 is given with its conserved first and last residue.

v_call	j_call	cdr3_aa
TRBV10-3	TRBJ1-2	CAISEWARDRGASETFYTF
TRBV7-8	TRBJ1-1	CASSLAALNTEAFF
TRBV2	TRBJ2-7	CASSQVAGGTSGRGYEQYF
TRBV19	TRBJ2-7	CASSIRDRTYEQYF
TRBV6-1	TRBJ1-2	CASNRQDTNRYGYTF
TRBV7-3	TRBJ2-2	CASSSDSTGELFF
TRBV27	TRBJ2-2	CASSFSPKGPETNTGELFF
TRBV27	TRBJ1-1	CASSWDNTNTEAFF
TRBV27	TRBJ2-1	CASRKGTSGRNQPLNNEQFF
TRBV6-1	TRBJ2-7	CAAAHRISYEQYF
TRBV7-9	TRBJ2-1	CASSLGTISYNEQFF
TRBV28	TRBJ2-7	CASNKPWGLASEQYF
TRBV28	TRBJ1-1	CASSLASPWGTEAFF
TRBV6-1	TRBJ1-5	CASSEVLSGSQPQHF
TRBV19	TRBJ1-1	CASSISSGKLNTEAFF
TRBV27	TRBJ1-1	CASSLSGTYTEAFF
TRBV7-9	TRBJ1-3	CASSLTGTGWGNTIYF
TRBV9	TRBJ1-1	CASSVDLDSLNTEAFF
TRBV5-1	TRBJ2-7	CASSFASRDEQYF
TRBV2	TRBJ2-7	CAAEDRDNEQYF
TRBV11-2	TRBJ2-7	CASSQGPGTGGSYEQYF
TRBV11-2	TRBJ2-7	CASGGGGPGQYF
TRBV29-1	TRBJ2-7	CSATGTDLPFHSYEQYF
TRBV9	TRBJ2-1	CASSVSGSYNEQFF
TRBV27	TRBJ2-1	CASSLRRDEQFF
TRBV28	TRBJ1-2	CASSLPLPYIDAYGYTF
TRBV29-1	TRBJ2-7	CSVDTRGASDEQYF
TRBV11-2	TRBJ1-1	CASSLGFNEAFF
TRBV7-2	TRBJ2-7	CASSLGRWGRTYEQYF
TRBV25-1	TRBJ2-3	CASSEEWGRNTDTQYF
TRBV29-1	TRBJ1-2	CSVGDGETYLHGYTF
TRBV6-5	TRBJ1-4	CATLRTLRSDEKLFF
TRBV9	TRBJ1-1	CASSVVSGNTEAFF
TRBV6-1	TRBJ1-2	CASSEAGGGYGYTF
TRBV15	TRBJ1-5	CATSRVVAGQRQHF
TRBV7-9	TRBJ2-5	CASSLVAGYGETQYF
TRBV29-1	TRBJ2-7	CSVAPRDRYEQYF
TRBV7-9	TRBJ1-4	CASSFPTGGDGNEKLFF
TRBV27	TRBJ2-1	CASSLRLAGAFNEQFF
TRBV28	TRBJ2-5	CASSPRGQYQETQYF
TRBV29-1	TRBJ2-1	CSVETNAYNEQFF
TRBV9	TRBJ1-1	CASSSGAENTEAFF
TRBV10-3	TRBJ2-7	CAISEGTGGSYEQYF
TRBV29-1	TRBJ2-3	CSDLGLAGASTDTQYF
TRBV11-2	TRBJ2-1	CASSFAAGTYKEGYNEQFF
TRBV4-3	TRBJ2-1	CASSQVNSGRRRGNEQFF
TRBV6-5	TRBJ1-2	CASSYSFGTVGGYTF
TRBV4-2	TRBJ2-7	CASSQDRHTTSYEQYF
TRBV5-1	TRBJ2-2	CASSFTGNTGELFF